This T cell receptor beta chain derives from a study of OX40 agonist ivuxolimab in advanced cancers. Study details: Among those enrolled, mean age was roughly 62 years (range about 23 to 90) and 75% to 85% were male. Study observations and caveats: Normalized T-cell clonal expansion was also low in a subset of nonresponders. Among T cells, CD8+ cells averaged more expanded clones than CD4+ cells.

As regards this clone: Its antigen is undetermined.

Germline V CDR1 and CDR2: SGDLS, YYNGEE. J gave up 7 bases and V 3 bases, and 10 bases lay outside the gene matches. This CDR3 comprises 16 residues. Profiled with immunoSEQ multiplex PCR; TCRdb holds only in-frame clones, not every one. This table has about 32,000 clones, 84% appearing once. The starting material was CD4+ or CD8+ T cells sorted from blood, obtained in a trial of the OX40 agonist ivuxolimab. The chain combines TRBV9 with TRBJ1-4; 9 bases line up with TRBD1. This TCR came from an adult with an advanced solid tumor such as melanoma, head and neck, liver or kidney cancer. CDR3 loop: CASSAGNRGPSEKLFF. The CDR3 coding sequence is TGTGCCAGCAGCGCCGGAAACAGGGGGCCGAGTGAAAAACTGTTTTTT.